The clone carrying this T cell receptor (beta chain) was detected many times. As yet, its antigen is unknown. TCRdb re-called the reads with MiXCR, one entry per CDR3 protein. The sample contains 550,000 to 850,000 distinct CDR3 sequences, about 33% of which appear only once. Looked up from germline, CDR1 is SGHTA and CDR2 is FQGNSA. The CDR3 length is 15 residues. J was trimmed by 2 bases and V by 5 bases; bases with no gene match: 4. The data were taken from a study of T cell repertoires in cytomegalovirus infection. Study as a whole: Matching HLA type, along with CMV infection, was indicated by public TCR beta signatures.

Overall study findings and caveats: In two of eight donors, the top clonotype was HLA-C-restricted CMV-specific.

Sequencing was performed on cultured PBMCs, taken from culture after CMV antigen stimulation. This chain connects TRBV7-2 to TRBJ1-3, with TRBD1 identical over 9 bases. This clonotype was sampled from a human donor in good health (CMV status not recorded). Some clones in this sample may be carry-over from other donors' samples. The CDR3 DNA sequence: TGTGCCAGCAGCCCGGGGACAGGGACTGGAAACACCATATATTTT. Its translation is CASSPGTGTGNTIYF.